The rows below give T cell receptor beta chains drawn from one sample of a study of T cells in Graves' hyperthyroidism and ophthalmopathy. TCRdb re-called the multiplex PCR reads with MiXCR, one entry per CDR3 protein. The table lists 480,000 or so distinct CDR3 sequences, approximately 14% of them singletons. Sequenced sample: blood. The receptors stem from a woman aged 18 to 35 with Graves' hyperthyroidism. CDR3s leave out the opening cysteine and the closing phenylalanine or tryptophan. The size of a clone is reported for some rows only, either as once, few or many, or as a class for expanded clones.

v_gene,abundance,CDR3aa
TRBV20-1,NA,SARDERVRSPLH
TRBV3-1,many,ASSQDSSRALSYNEQF
TRBV12-3/TRBV12-4,many,ASSSQEVRSQPQH
TRBV11-3,many,ASSLVGGSTGELF
TRBV7-6,few,ASSLAFGSSGANVLT
TRBV15,many,ATSTPKGGMNNEQF
TRBV5-1,NA,ASSLGASFSGNTIY
TRBV30,many,SVSGMTGELF
TRBV5-1,NA,ASSSYWDRSSYNEQF
TRBV6-2/TRBV6-3,NA,ASSVTRASYTEAF
TRBV30,many,AWVDRVAKNIQY
TRBV5-4,NA,ASSPDGPTNEKLF